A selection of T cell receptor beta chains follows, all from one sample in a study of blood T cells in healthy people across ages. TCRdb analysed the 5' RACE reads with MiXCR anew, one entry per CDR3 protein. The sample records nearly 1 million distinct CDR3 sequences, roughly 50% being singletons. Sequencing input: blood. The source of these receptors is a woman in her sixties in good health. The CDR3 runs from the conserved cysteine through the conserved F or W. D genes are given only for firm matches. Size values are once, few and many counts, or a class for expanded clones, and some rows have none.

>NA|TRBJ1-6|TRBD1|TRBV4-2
CASSQPGQGFSPLHF
TGTGCCAGCAGCCAACCCGGACAGGGATTTTCACCCCTCCACTTT
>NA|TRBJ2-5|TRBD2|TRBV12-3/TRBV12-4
CASSLRQGGQETQYF
TGTGCCAGCAGTTTAAGGCAGGGAGGGCAAGAGACCCAGTACTTC
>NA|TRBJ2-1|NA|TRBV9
CASTNSGTYYNEQFF
TGTGCCAGCACCAACTCAGGGACTTACTACAATGAGCAGTTCTTC
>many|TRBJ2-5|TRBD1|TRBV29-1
CSVRDRVQETQYF
TGCAGCGTTAGGGACAGAGTCCAAGAGACCCAGTACTTC
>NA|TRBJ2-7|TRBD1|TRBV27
CASRRTGPVEQYF
TGTGCCAGCAGACGGACAGGGCCCGTCGAGCAGTACTTC
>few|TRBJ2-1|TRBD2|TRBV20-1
CSALGLGDYNEQFF
TGCAGTGCCCTGGGACTAGGGGATTACAATGAGCAGTTCTTC
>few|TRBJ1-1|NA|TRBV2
CASSTGRAEAFF
TGTGCCAGCAGCACAGGGAGAGCTGAAGCTTTCTTT
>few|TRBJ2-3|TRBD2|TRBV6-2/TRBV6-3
CASSYYRTSGITDTQYF
TGTGCCAGCAGTTACTACCGGACTAGCGGAATCACAGATACGCAGTATTTT
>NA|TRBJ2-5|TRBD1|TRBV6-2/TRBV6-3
CASELAGQGVEQYF
TGTGCCAGCGAGTTGGCGGGCCAGGGGGTGGAGCAGTACTTC
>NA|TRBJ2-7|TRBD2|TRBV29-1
CSVRWTSGYEQYF
TGCAGCGTTCGTTGGACTAGCGGATACGAGCAGTACTTC
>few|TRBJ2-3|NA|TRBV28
CASTGGTDTQYF
TGTGCCAGCACTGGAGGGACAGATACGCAGTATTTT
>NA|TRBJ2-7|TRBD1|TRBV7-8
CASSRTGGWSYEQYF
TGTGCCAGCAGCCGAACAGGGGGCTGGTCCTACGAGCAGTACTTC
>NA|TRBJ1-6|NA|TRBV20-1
CSARVQTGFGNSPLHF
TGCAGTGCTAGAGTCCAGACAGGATTCGGGAATTCACCCCTCCACTTT
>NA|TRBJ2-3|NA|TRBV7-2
CASSLGVLDTQYF
TGTGCCAGCAGCTTAGGGGTCCTAGATACGCAGTATTTT
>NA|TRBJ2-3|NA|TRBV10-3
CAIKVEGIETDTQYF
TGTGCCATCAAGGTTGAGGGGATTGAGACAGATACGCAGTATTTT
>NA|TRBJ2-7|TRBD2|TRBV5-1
CASTSGNAYEQYF
TGCGCCAGCACTAGCGGAAATGCCTACGAGCAGTACTTC
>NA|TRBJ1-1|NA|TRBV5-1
CASSRAGGSAEAFF
TGCGCCAGCAGCCGCGCCGGGGGTAGCGCTGAAGCTTTCTTT
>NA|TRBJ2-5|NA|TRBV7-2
CAISFWAGGPQETQYF
TGTGCCATCAGCTTTTGGGCAGGGGGGCCCCAAGAGACCCAGTACTTC
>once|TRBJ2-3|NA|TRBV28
CASSPAPGARSADTQYF
TGTGCCAGCAGTCCCGCCCCGGGGGCCAGGTCGGCAGATACGCAGTATTTT
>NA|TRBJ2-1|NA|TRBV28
CASREAGSEQFF
TGTGCCAGCAGAGAAGCAGGGAGTGAGCAGTTCTTC
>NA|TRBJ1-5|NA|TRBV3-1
CASSLGLGRSNQPQHF
TGTGCCAGCAGCCTGGGTTTGGGGAGAAGCAATCAGCCCCAGCATTTT
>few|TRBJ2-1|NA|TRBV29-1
CSVVFLRNNEQFF
TGCAGCGTTGTCTTTTTGCGGAACAATGAGCAGTTCTTC
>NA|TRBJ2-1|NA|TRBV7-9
CASSLEAGLGYFYNEQFF
TGTGCCAGCAGCTTAGAGGCAGGCCTTGGTTATTTTTACAATGAGCAGTTCTTC
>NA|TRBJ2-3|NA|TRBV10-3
CAISQRISTDTQYF
TGTGCCATCAGCCAGCGGATTAGCACAGATACGCAGTATTTT
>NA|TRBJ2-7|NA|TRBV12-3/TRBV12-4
CASSLSPVGTVYEQYF
TGTGCCAGCAGTTTATCCCCAGTGGGCACGGTATACGAGCAGTACTTC
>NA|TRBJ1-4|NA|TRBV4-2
CASSQQEKLFF
TGTGCCAGCAGCCAACAGGAAAAACTGTTTTTT
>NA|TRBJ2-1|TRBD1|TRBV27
CASSLPGTGGNEQFF
TGTGCCAGCAGTCTGCCCGGGACAGGGGGGAATGAGCAGTTCTTC
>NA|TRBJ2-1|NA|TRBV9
CASSVGRGADNEQFF
TGTGCCAGCAGCGTAGGTCGGGGGGCGGACAATGAGCAGTTCTTC
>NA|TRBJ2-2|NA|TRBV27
CASSFLGGGTGVVGELFF
TGTGCCAGCAGTTTTCTAGGAGGGGGGACTGGGGTCGTCGGGGAGCTGTTTTTT
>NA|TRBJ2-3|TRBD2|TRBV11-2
CASSLAPTSGGYTDTQYF
TGTGCCAGCAGCTTAGCCCCGACTAGCGGGGGATACACAGATACGCAGTATTTT
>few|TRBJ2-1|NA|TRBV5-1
CASSVSHEQFF
TGCGCCAGCAGCGTGAGCCATGAGCAGTTCTTC
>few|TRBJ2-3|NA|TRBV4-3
CASSRSSSTDTQYF
TGCGCCAGCAGCCGATCTAGCAGCACAGATACGCAGTATTTT
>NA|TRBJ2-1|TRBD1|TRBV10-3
CAISLTGGYNEQFF
TGTGCCATCAGTTTGACAGGGGGTTACAATGAGCAGTTCTTC
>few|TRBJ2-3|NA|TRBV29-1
CSVEGYMLARLRDTQYF
TGCAGCGTTGAAGGCTATATGCTAGCGCGACTGAGAGATACGCAGTATTTT
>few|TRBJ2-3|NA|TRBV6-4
CASSEHGGDTQYF
TGTGCCAGCAGTGAACATGGTGGAGATACGCAGTATTTT
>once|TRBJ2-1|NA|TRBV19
CASSLDSRAWFF
TGTGCCAGTAGTCTGGACTCGAGGGCCTGGTTCTTC
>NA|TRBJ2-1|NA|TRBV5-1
CASSLNLGNKQFF
TGCGCCAGCAGCTTGAATCTCGGCAATAAGCAGTTCTTC
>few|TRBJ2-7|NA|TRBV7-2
CASSLVIPTYEQYF
TGTGCCAGCAGCTTAGTTATTCCGACCTACGAGCAGTACTTC
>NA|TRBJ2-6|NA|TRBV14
CASSQFTGRFLTF
TGTGCCAGCAGCCAATTTACTGGCCGCTTCCTGACTTTC
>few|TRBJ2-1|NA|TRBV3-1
CASSPPSGNEQFF
TGTGCCAGCAGCCCCCCCAGTGGCAATGAGCAGTTCTTC
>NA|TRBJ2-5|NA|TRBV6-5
CASSYSRTSSRETQYF
TGTGCCAGCAGTTACTCGAGGACCAGTAGTCGGGAGACCCAGTACTTC
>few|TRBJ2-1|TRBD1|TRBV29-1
CSAGTGDNEQFF
TGCAGCGCCGGGACAGGAGACAATGAGCAGTTCTTC
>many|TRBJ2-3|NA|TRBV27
CASSLSRGTDTQYF
TGTGCCAGCAGTTTATCCCGCGGCACAGATACGCAGTATTTT
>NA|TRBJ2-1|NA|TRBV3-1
CASSPNRQLETQFF
TGTGCCAGCAGCCCAAATAGACAGCTAGAGACCCAGTTCTTC